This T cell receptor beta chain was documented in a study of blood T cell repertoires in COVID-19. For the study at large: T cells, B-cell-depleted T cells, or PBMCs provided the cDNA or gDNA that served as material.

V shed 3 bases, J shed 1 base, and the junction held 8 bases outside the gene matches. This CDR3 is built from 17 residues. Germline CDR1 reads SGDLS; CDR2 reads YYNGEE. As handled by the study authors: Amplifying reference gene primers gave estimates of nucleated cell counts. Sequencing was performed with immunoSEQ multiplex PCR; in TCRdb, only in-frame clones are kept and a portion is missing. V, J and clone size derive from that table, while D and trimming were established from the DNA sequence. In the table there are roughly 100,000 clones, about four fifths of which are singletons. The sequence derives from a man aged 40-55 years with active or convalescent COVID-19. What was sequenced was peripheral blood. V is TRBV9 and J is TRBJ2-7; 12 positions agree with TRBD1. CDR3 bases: TGTGCCAGCAGCGCCCGGGACAGGGGGCCCAGTTCCTACGAGCAGTACTTC. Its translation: CASSARDRGPSSYEQYF. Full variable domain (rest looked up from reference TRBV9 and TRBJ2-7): DSGVTQTPKHLITATGQRVTLRCSPRSGDLSVYWYQQSLDQGLQFLIQYYNGEERAKGNILERFSAQQFPDLHSELNLSSLELGDSALYFCASSARDRGPSSYEQYFGPGTRLTVT.